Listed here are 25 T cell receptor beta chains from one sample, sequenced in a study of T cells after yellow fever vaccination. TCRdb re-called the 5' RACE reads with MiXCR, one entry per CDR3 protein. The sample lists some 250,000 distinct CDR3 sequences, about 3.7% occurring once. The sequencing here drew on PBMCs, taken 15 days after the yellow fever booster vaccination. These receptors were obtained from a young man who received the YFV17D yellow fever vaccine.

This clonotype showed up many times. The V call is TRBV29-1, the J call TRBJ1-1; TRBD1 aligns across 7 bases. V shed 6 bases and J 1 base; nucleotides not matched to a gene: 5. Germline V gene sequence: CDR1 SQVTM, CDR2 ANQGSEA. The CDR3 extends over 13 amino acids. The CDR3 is CSVGTGANTEAFF. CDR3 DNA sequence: TGCAGCGTAGGAACAGGGGCGAACACTGAAGCTTTCTTT.

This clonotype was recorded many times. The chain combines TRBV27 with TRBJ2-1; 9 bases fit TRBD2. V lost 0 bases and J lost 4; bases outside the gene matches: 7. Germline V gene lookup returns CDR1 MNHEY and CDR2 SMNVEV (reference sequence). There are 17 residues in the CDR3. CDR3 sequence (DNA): TGTGCCAGCAGTTTATCGGGCGGGGGGGGTCCATACAATGAGCAGTTCTTC. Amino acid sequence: CASSLSGGGGPYNEQFF.

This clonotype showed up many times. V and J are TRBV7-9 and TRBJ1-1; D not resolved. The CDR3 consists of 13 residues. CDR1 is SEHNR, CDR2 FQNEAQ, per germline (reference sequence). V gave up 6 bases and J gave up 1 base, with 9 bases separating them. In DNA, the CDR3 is TGTGCCAGCAGTACCAGACGGAACACTGAAGCTTTCTTT. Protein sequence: CASSTRRNTEAFF. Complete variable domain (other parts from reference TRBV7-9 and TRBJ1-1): DTGVSQNPRHKITKRGQNVTFRCDPISEHNRLYWYRQTLGQGPEFLTYFQNEAQLEKSRLLSDRFSAERPKGSFSTLEIQRTEQGDSAMYLCASSTRRNTEAFFGQGTRLTVV.

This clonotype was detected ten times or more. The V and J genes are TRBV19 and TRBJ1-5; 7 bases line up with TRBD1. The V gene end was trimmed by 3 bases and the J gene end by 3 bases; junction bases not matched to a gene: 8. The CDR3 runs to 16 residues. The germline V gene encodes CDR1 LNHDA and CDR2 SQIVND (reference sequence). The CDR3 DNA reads TGTGCCAGTAGTATTCTGGACAGGCGATTCAATCAGCCCCAGCATTTT. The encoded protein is CASSILDRRFNQPQHF.

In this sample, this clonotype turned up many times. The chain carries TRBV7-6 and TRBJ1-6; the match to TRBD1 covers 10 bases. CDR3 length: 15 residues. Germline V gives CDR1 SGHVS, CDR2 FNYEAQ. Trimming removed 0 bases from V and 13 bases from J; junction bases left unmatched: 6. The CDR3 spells CASSLAPGQGNPLHF. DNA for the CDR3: TGTGCCAGCAGCTTAGCTCCGGGACAGGGGAATCCCCTCCACTTT. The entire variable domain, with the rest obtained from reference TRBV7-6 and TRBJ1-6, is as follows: GAGVSQSPRYKVTKRGQDVALRCDPISGHVSLYWYRQALGQGPEFLTYFNYEAQQDKSGLPNDRFSAERPEGSISTLTIQRTEQRDSAMYRCASSLAPGQGNPLHFGNGTRLTVT.

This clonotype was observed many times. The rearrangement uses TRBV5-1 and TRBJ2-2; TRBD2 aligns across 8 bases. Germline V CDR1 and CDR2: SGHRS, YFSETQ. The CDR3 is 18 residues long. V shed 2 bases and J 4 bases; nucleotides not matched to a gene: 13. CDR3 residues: CASSLRLGAGGGTGELFF. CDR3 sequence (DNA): TGCGCCAGCAGCTTACGACTAGGGGCGGGAGGCGGCACCGGGGAGCTGTTTTTT. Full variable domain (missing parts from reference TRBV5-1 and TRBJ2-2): KAGVTQTPRYLIKTRGQQVTLSCSPISGHRSVSWYQQTPGQGLQFLFEYFSETQRNKGNFPGRFSGRQFSNSRSEMNVSTLELGDSALYLCASSLRLGAGGGTGELFFGEGSRLTVL.

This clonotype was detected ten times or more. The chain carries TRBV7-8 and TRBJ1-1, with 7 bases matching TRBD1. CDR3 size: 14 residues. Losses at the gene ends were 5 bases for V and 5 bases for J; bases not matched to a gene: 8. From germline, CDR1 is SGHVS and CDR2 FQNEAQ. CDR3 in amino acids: CASSRGRGRTEAFF. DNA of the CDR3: TGTGCCAGCAGCCGAGGCAGGGGGAGGACTGAAGCTTTCTTT.

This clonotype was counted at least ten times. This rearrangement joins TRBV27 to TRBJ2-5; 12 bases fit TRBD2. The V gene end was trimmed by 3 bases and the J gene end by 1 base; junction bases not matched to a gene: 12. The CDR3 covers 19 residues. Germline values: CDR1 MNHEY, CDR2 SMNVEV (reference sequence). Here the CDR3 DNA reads TGTGCCAGCAGTTTCGGATCCCTAGCGGGGGGGCCGGGCCAAGAGACCCAGTACTTC. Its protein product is CASSFGSLAGGPGQETQYF.

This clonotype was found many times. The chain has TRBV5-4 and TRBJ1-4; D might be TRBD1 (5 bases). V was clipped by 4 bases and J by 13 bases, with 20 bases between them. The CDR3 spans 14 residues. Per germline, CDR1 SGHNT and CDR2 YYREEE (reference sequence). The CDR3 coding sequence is TGTGCCAGCAGCCCGGGCCCACAAACGGGGGGACTGTTTTTT. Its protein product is CASSPGPQTGGLFF.

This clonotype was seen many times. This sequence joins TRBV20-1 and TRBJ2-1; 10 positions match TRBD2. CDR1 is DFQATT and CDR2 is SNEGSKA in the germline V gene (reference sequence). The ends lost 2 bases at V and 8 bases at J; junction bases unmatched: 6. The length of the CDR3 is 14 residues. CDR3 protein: CSARRAGGAYEQFF. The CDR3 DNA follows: TGCAGTGCTAGACGAGCGGGGGGGGCGTATGAGCAGTTCTTC.

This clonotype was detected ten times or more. The CDR3 here is CATSLVGEQYV. Here the CDR3 DNA reads TGTGCCACCAGTCTGGTGGGCGAGCAGTACGTC. The V call is TRBV24-1, the J call TRBJ2-7; D ambiguous. The CDR3 consists of 11 residues. The V gene lost 6 bases and the J gene lost 6 bases, with 8 bases spanning the gap. The germline gives CDR1 KGHDR, CDR2 SFDVKD.

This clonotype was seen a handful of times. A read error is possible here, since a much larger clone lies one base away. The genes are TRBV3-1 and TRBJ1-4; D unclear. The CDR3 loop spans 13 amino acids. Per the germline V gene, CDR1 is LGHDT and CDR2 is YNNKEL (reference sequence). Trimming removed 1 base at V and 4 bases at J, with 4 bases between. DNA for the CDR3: TGTGCCAGCAGCCAAGTCCATAATGAAAAACTGTTTTTT. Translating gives CASSQVHNEKLFF.

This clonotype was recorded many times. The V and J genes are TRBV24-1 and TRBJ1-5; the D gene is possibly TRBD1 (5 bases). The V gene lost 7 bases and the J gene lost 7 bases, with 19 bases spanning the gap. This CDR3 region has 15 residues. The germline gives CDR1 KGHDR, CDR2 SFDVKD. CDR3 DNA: TGTGCCACCAGCCCGGGACCTAAAGAGGGGCAGCCCCAGCATTTT. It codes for CATSPGPKEGQPQHF.

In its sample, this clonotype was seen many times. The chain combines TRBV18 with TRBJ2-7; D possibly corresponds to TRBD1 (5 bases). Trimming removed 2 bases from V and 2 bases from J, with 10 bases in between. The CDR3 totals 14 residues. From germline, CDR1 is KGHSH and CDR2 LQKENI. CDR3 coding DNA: TGTGCCAGCTCACCATGGCAGGGTCCCTACGAGCAGTACTTC. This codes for CASSPWQGPYEQYF.

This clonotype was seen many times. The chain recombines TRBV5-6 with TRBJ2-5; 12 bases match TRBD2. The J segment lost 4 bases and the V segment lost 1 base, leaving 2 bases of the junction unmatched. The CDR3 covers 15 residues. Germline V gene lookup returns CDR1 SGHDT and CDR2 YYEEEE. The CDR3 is CASSLRLAGAETQYF. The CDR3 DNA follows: TGTGCCAGCAGCTTGCGACTAGCGGGGGCAGAGACCCAGTACTTC.

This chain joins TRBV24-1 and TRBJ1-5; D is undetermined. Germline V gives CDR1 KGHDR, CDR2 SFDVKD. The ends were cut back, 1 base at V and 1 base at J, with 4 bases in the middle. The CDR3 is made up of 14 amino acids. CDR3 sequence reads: CATSDLNSNQPQHF. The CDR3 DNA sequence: TGTGCCACCAGTGATTTAAACAGCAATCAGCCCCAGCATTTT.

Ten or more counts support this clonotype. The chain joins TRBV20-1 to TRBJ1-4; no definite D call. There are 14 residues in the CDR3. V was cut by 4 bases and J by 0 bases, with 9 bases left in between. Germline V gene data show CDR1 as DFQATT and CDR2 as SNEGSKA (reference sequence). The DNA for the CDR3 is TGCAGTGCTACGGACGGCCCAACTAATGAAAAACTGTTTTTT. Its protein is CSATDGPTNEKLFF.

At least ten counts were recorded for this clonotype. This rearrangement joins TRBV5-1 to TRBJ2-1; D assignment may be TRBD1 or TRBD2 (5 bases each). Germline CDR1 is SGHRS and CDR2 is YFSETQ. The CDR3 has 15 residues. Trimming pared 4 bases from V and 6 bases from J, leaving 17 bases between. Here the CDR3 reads CASSTVPGTLNEQFF. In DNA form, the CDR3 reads TGCGCCAGCAGCACTGTACCCGGGACCCTCAATGAGCAGTTCTTC.

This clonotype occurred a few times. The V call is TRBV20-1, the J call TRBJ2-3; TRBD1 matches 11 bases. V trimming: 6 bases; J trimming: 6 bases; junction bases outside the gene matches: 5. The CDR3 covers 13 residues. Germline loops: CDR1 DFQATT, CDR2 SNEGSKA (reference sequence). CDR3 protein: CSAPDRGQDTQYF. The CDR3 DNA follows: TGCAGTGCACCGGACAGGGGGCAGGATACGCAGTATTTT.

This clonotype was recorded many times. The CDR3 region has the DNA TGTGCCAGCAGCTGGACAACCCTAGAGACCCAGTACTTC. Protein sequence: CASSWTTLETQYF. The chain recombines TRBV7-9 with TRBJ2-5, with a tentative D call TRBD1 (5 bases). The V gene's germline CDR1 is SEHNR and CDR2 FQNEAQ (reference sequence). CDR3 length: 13 amino acids. The V gene lost 4 bases and the J gene lost 4 bases, with 10 bases spanning the gap.

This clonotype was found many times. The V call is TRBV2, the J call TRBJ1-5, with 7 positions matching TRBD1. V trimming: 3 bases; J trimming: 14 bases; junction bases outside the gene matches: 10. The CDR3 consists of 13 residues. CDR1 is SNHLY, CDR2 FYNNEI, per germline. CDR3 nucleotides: TGTGCCAGCAGTGAGACAGGGACTCCTAAGGAGCATTTT. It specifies CASSETGTPKEHF.

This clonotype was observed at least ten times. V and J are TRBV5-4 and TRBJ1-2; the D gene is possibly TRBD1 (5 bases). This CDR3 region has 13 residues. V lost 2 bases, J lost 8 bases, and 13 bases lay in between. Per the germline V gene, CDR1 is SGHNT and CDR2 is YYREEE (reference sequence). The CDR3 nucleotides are TGTGCCAGCAGCTTAAGTTGGGGGATAGGCTACACCTTC. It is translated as CASSLSWGIGYTF.

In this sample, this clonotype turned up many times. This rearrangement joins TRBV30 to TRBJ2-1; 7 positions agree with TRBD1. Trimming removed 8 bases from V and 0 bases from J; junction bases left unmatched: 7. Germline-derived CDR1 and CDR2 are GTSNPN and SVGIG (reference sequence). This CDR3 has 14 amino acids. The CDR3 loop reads CAVQGVRSYNEQFF. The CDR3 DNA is TGTGCCGTTCAGGGGGTCCGCTCCTACAATGAGCAGTTCTTC.

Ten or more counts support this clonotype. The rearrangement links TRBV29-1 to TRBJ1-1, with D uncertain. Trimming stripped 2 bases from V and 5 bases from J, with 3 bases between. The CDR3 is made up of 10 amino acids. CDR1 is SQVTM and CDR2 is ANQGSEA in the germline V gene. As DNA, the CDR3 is TGCAGCGTTGAAAGTACTGAAGCTTTCTTT. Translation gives CSVESTEAFF.

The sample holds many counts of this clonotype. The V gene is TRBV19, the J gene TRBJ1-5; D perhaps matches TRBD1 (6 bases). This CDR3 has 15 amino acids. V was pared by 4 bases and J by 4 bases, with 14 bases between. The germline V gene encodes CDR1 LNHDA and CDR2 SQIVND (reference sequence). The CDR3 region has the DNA TGTGCCAGTAGTACTCAAAGGGGGGGAAATCAGCCCCAGCATTTT. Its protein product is CASSTQRGGNQPQHF.